One TCR beta chain is described in this entry. Its specificity is not known. The sample belongs to a study of cytomegalovirus exposure and HLA in healthy donors. Study-wide results and limits: Specificity for CMV antigens was confirmed in vitro for a few of the CMV-associated chains. Among donors in an Asian-associated ancestry cluster, a later analysis reportedly found fewer N-insertions than the roughly 700-donor mean.

The CDR3 is 14 residues long. Per germline, CDR1 MNHEY and CDR2 SVGAGI. Trimming cost V 5 bases and J 3 bases, with 14 bases left between them. In nominal health when sampled, donors likely had unrecorded immune exposures nonetheless. PCR employed 60 Vbeta and 13 Jbeta primers. The method was immunoSEQ multiplex PCR; TCRdb's version includes in-frame clones alone and lacks a portion of them. The table records hundreds of thousands of clones, 70% to 90% of them present only once. Sequenced material: PBMCs. The gene calls are TRBV6-5 and TRBJ2-7, with D perhaps TRBD1 (5 bases). The TCR sequence derives from a woman younger than 35 in good health and CMV-seronegative. The CDR3: CASSPLEGVYEQYF. The CDR3 DNA reads TGTGCCAGCAGTCCCCTAGAAGGGGTCTACGAGCAGTACTTC.